These 21 T cell receptor beta chains were sequenced from one sample in a study of blood T cell repertoires in COVID-19. The table came from immunoSEQ multiplex PCR; TCRdb's copy has only in-frame clones and leaves some out. The table shows about 290,000 clones, with 80% to 90% occurring only once. The sequenced sample was peripheral blood. Receptors were obtained from a man in his forties or fifties with acute or convalescent COVID-19.

V and J are TRBV30 and TRBJ1-1, with D tentatively TRBD1 (6 bases). The V gene lost 2 bases and the J gene lost 10 bases, with 14 bases spanning the gap. The CDR3 consists of 12 residues. The germline gives CDR1 GTSNPN, CDR2 SVGIG (reference sequence). CDR3 bases: TGTGCCTGGAGTTTACAGGGTTTAGGAGCTTTCTTT. Translation: CAWSLQGLGAFF.

The J gene is TRBJ2-4, the V gene TRBV9, with 9 bases identical to TRBD1. The CDR3 has 18 residues. After removal of 4 bases from V and 9 bases from J, the junction contained 20 bases not matched to a gene. The germline V gene encodes CDR1 SGDLS and CDR2 YYNGEE. CDR3 in amino acids: CASSPSPGTGNARSIQYF. CDR3 coding DNA: TGTGCCAGCAGCCCCAGTCCCGGGACAGGGAATGCACGAAGCATTCAGTACTTC. The variable domain in full, completed from reference TRBV9 and TRBJ2-4, reads DSGVTQTPKHLITATGQRVTLRCSPRSGDLSVYWYQQSLDQGLQFLIQYYNGEERAKGNILERFSAQQFPDLHSELNLSSLELGDSALYFCASSPSPGTGNARSIQYFGAGTRLSVL.

The chain employs TRBV6-5 and TRBJ2-1, with a tentative D call TRBD1 (6 bases). This CDR3 spans 13 amino acids. The germline CDR1 and CDR2 sequences are MNHEY and SVGAGI. V was clipped by 8 bases and J by 3 bases, with 11 bases between them. CDR3: CASSRDIYNEQFF. As DNA, the CDR3 is TGTGCCAGCTCTCGGGACATCTACAATGAGCAGTTCTTC.

Here the CDR3 DNA reads TGCAGCGTTGATAAGGGACTAGCGGGGGGGCAGTTCTTC. Protein product: CSVDKGLAGGQFF. The V gene is TRBV29-1, the J gene TRBJ2-1, with TRBD2 matching 15 bases. With 3 bases clipped from V and 12 bases from J, the junction kept 3 bases outside the gene matches. The length of the CDR3 is 13 residues. CDR1 and CDR2 (germline): SQVTM, ANQGSEA.

The chain uses TRBV9 and TRBJ2-3; 8 positions match TRBD2. Germline CDR1 reads SGDLS; CDR2 reads YYNGEE. With V trimmed by 0 bases and J by 0 bases, 9 bases remained unmatched. The CDR3 is 18 amino acids. This chain's CDR3 is CASSVDGGGSASTDTQYF. The CDR3 DNA reads as TGTGCCAGCAGCGTAGATGGCGGGGGGAGTGCTAGCACAGATACGCAGTATTTT.

There are a few counts of this clone. This chain uses TRBV21-1 with TRBJ2-7; TRBD1, the table's D call, lacks a check against the DNA. TRBV21-1 is assigned pseudogene status. The CDR3 is made up of 14 amino acids. CDR3 sequence (DNA): TGTGCCAGCAGCAAAGTGAACAGACAATACGAGCAGTACTTC. It is translated as CASSKVNRQYEQYF.

The genes are TRBV5-1 and TRBJ2-2, with a possible D match to TRBD1 (5 bases). The CDR3 is 13 residues long. CDR1 and CDR2 from the germline V gene are SGHRS and YFSETQ. V was shortened by 2 bases and J by 7 bases, with 9 bases between the two germline ends. CDR3 bases: TGCGCCAGCAGCTTTCAGGGTAACGGGGAGCTGTTTTTT. It is translated as CASSFQGNGELFF.

The chain employs TRBV12-3 or TRBV12-4 and TRBJ1-3; the D gene is possibly TRBD1 (6 bases). Trimming removed 11 bases from V and 6 bases from J, with 17 bases in between. This CDR3 is 13 amino acids long. This chain's CDR3 is CAVARAGENTIYF. The CDR3 bases are TGTGCCGTCGCACGAGCAGGGGAAAACACCATATATTTT.

The genes are TRBV9 and TRBJ1-2, with unresolved D. V lost 4 bases and J 1 base, leaving 14 bases between the germline ends. The V gene's germline CDR1 is SGDLS and CDR2 YYNGEE. This CDR3 is built from 15 residues. The CDR3 region has the DNA TGTGCCAGCAGCCTCCGGGGTGATCTTAACTATGGCTACACCTTC. It is translated as CASSLRGDLNYGYTF.

The chain employs TRBV5-1 and TRBJ2-2; D is unresolved. V was shortened by 2 bases and J by 13 bases, with 15 bases between the two germline ends. CDR1 SGHRS and CDR2 YFSETQ come from the germline V gene. There are 13 residues in the CDR3. CDR3 sequence (DNA): TGCGCCAGCAGCTTAAGGCTCAAAGAGGTGCTGTTTTTT. Its translation is CASSLRLKEVLFF.

The chain has TRBV30 and TRBJ2-7; 9 bases align to TRBD1. Germline loops: CDR1 GTSNPN, CDR2 SVGIG (reference sequence). The CDR3 contains 14 residues. The J segment lost 0 bases and the V segment lost 4 bases, leaving 4 bases of the junction unmatched. The CDR3 DNA reads TGTGCCTGGACCGGGACAGGGATCTCCTACGAGCAGTACTTC. It encodes CAWTGTGISYEQYF. Combining the CDR3 with reference TRBV30 and TRBJ2-7 gives the whole variable domain SQTIHQWPATLVQPVGSPLSLECTVEGTSNPNLYWYRQAAGRGLQLLFYSVGIGQISSEVPQNLSASRPQDRQFILSSKKLLLSDSGFYLCAWTGTGISYEQYFGPGTRLTVT.

The gene calls are TRBV5-4 and TRBJ1-1, with D possibly matching TRBD1 (5 bases). The CDR3 covers 15 residues. Per the germline V gene, CDR1 is SGHNT and CDR2 is YYREEE (reference sequence). Trimming took 3 bases from V and 2 from J, leaving 14 bases between them. In DNA form, the CDR3 reads TGTGCCAGCAGCTCCCAGGGTAGGAAAAACACTGAAGCTTTCTTT. Its protein product is CASSSQGRKNTEAFF.

The CDR3 bases are TGTGCCAGCAGTTTATCGCGGGCAACCGGGGAGCTGTTTTTT. This gives the protein CASSLSRATGELFF. The chain is built from TRBV27 and TRBJ2-2; D perhaps matches TRBD2 (5 bases). This CDR3 region has 14 residues. The germline gives CDR1 MNHEY, CDR2 SMNVEV (reference sequence). Deletions cut 0 bases from V and 5 bases from J, with 7 bases between.

The CDR3 is CASSYTYNQPQHF. The CDR3 nucleotides are TGTGCCAGCAGTTACACTTACAATCAGCCCCAGCATTTT. The chain has TRBV6-5 and TRBJ1-5; D remains unclear. CDR3 length equals 13 residues. The V end was cut by 2 bases, the J end by 3 bases, with 5 bases between. CDR1 and CDR2 from the germline V gene are MNHEY and SVGAGI.

The chain uses TRBV28 and TRBJ1-1; 8 nucleotides line up with TRBD1. Germline CDR1 reads MDHEN; CDR2 reads SYDVKM. The CDR3 has 14 residues. V was clipped by 3 bases and J by 4 bases; unmatched bases: 4. CDR3 in DNA: TGTGCCAGCAGTTTCAGGGGGCAGGTCACTGAAGCTTTCTTT. This codes for CASSFRGQVTEAFF.

V gene TRBV5-1 combines with J gene TRBJ1-1; TRBD1 might be the D (6 bases). V was cut by 1 base and J by 2 bases, with 15 bases left in between. CDR3 length: 16 residues. CDR1 is SGHRS and CDR2 is YFSETQ in the germline V gene. The CDR3 spells CASSLWGLQGNTEAFF. The CDR3 region has the DNA TGCGCCAGCAGCTTGTGGGGTTTACAGGGAAACACTGAAGCTTTCTTT.

This chain uses TRBV2 with TRBJ1-5; 8 bases are shared with TRBD1. This CDR3 is built from 16 residues. The V segment lost 3 bases and the J segment 2 bases; nucleotides outside the gene matches: 6. Per the germline V gene, CDR1 is SNHLY and CDR2 is FYNNEI. The CDR3 nucleotides read TGTGCCAGCAGTGACTCAGGGGGCGCCGGCAATCAGCCCCAGCATTTT. The encoded protein is CASSDSGGAGNQPQHF. Looking up the rest from reference TRBV2 and TRBJ1-5 gives the full variable domain: EPEVTQTPSHQVTQMGQEVILRCVPISNHLYFYWYRQILGQKVEFLVSFYNNEISEKSEIFDDQFSVERPDGSNFTLKIRSTKLEDSAMYFCASSDSGGAGNQPQHFGDGTRLSIL.

The chain carries TRBV5-4 and TRBJ1-2; 8 bases map to TRBD1. This CDR3 region has 14 residues. Germline CDR1 and CDR2: SGHNT and YYREEE (reference sequence). V lost 4 bases, J lost 8 bases, and 10 bases stayed unmatched. This CDR3 reads CASSTTDRAGGYTF. CDR3 sequence (DNA): TGTGCCAGCAGCACTACGGACAGGGCGGGAGGCTACACCTTC.

V gene TRBV6-5 combines with J gene TRBJ1-5; D possibly corresponds to TRBD1 (5 bases). The CDR3 sequence is 14 residues long. Germline-derived CDR1 and CDR2 are MNHEY and SVGAGI. V lost 6 bases and J 2 bases, leaving 11 bases between the germline ends. The CDR3: CASREGIRNQPQHF. The CDR3 coding sequence is TGTGCCAGCAGGGAGGGGATTCGCAATCAGCCCCAGCATTTT.

V gene TRBV19 combines with J gene TRBJ1-5; 7 nucleotides line up with TRBD1. V shed 6 bases, J shed 15 bases, and the junction held 11 bases outside the gene matches. Per the germline V gene, CDR1 is LNHDA and CDR2 is SQIVND (reference sequence). The CDR3 runs 12 residues. Here the CDR3 reads CASSNGWTGRHF. The CDR3 region has the DNA TGTGCCAGTAGCAATGGGTGGACAGGCCGGCATTTT.

The chain links TRBV19 to TRBJ1-5; the match to TRBD1 covers 10 bases. Germline assignment: CDR1 LNHDA and CDR2 SQIVND (reference sequence). Losses at the gene ends were 5 bases for V and 2 bases for J; bases not matched to a gene: 3. This CDR3 is built from 15 residues. CDR3 sequence reads: CASSPDRGGNQPQHF. The CDR3 nucleotides read TGTGCCAGTAGTCCGGACAGGGGGGGCAATCAGCCCCAGCATTTT.